The subject of this entry is one T cell receptor beta chain. Its antigen is currently unknown. This specimen comes from a study of CD8+ T cells in alopecia areata. The study, taken as a whole, reports: Normal-skin resident alphabeta T cells also appear among scalp sample sequences.

The germline CDR1 and CDR2 sequences are MNHNY and SVGAGI (reference sequence). V lost 3 bases to trimming and J lost 3 bases, with 11 bases between them. The CDR3 has 14 residues. Isolated RNA was reverse transcribed into cDNA used as the sequencing template. Data came from immunoSEQ multiplex PCR; TCRdb stores just in-frame clones and leaves some out. The repertoire holds approximately 150,000 clones, with around 87% as singletons. The V gene is TRBV6-6, the J gene TRBJ1-1; D is unclear. The TCR was taken from a human donor with alopecia areata. The sequencing here drew on CD8+ T cells sorted from blood, taken at week 0. The CDR3 is CASSYGEGDTEAFF. The CDR3 nucleotides read TGTGCCAGCAGTTATGGAGAGGGTGACACTGAAGCTTTCTTT.